This TCR beta chain was sequenced for a study of blood T cells in healthy people across ages. Study-wide findings and caveats: Older individuals had lower TCR beta diversity per million T cells (the decline was roughly linear).

Primed by a sample-barcoded 5' primer and a J-beta primer mix, a second PCR proceeded for roughly 6 to 12 cycles. TCRdb reanalysed the 5' RACE reads using MiXCR and keeps one entry per CDR3 protein. Among 550,000 to 600,000 distinct CDR3 sequences listed, 45% to 55% were seen once. As concerns this clonotype: The antigen is undetermined.

Germline CDR1 is SNHLY and CDR2 is FYNNEI. The CDR3 extends over 14 amino acids. V lost 5 bases to trimming and J lost 5 bases, with 15 bases between them. The gene calls are TRBV2 and TRBJ2-5; D may be TRBD1 (5 bases). Sequenced sample: blood. This sequence originates from an elderly man in good health. The CDR3 sequence: CASSLTEVRETQYF. The CDR3, as DNA: TGTGCCAGCAGTCTGACAGAGGTTCGGGAGACCCAGTACTTC.